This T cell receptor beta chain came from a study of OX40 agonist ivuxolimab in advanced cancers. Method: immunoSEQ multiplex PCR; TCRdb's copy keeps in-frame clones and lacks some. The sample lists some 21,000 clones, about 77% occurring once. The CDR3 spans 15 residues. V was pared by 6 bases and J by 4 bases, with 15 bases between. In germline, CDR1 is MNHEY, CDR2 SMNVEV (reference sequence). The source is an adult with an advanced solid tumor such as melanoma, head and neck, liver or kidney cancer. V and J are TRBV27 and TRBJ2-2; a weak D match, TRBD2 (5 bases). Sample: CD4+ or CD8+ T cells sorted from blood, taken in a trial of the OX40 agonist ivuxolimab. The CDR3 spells CASSPWRGGTGELFF. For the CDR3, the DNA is TGTGCCAGCAGCCCTTGGAGAGGAGGCACCGGGGAGCTGTTTTTT.